This is a list of T cell receptor beta chains from one sample in a study of blood T cell repertoires in COVID-19. This table comes from immunoSEQ multiplex PCR, and its TCRdb copy is limited to in-frame clones, with some not included. This table has around 99,000 clones, 79% appearing once. Source material: peripheral blood. The source of these receptors is an elderly woman with active or convalescent COVID-19. Each CDR3 is given with its conserved first and last residue. D genes are given only for firm matches. The size entry is marked missing in some rows and otherwise reads once, few, many or a size class.

TRBV2	.	TRBJ1-2	.	TGTGCCAGCAGCCTGGACATTGCTAACTATGGCTACACCTTC	CASSLDIANYGYTF
TRBV30	.	TRBJ2-2	.	TGTGCCTGGTCGAAGGGGTCCACCGGGGAGCTGTTTTTT	CAWSKGSTGELFF
TRBV10-2	.	TRBJ1-1	.	TGCGCCACCCTCTCCCCGGGGGTGGGTCATCGTCGCACTGAAGCTTTCTTT	CATLSPGVGHRRTEAFF
TRBV5-1	TRBD2	TRBJ2-1	.	TGCGCCAGCAGCTTGGAAAACCTAGCGGGCTACAATGAGCAGTTCTTC	CASSLENLAGYNEQFF
TRBV11-2	.	TRBJ1-4	.	TGTGCCAGCAGCTTTTCGCAGACTTCAACTAATGAAAAACTGTTTTTT	CASSFSQTSTNEKLFF
TRBV19	TRBD2	TRBJ2-3	.	TGTGCCAGTAGTGTGGGGAGGGGAGATACGCAGTATTTT	CASSVGRGDTQYF
TRBV7-2	TRBD1	TRBJ2-7	.	TGTGCCAGCAGCTTTAGACAGGGCACAAGAATCGAGCAGTACTTC	CASSFRQGTRIEQYF
TRBV30	TRBD1	TRBJ1-1	.	TGTGCCTGGAGTCCGACCCGGACAGGTCGGCTGGCTTTCTTT	CAWSPTRTGRLAFF
TRBV28	.	TRBJ1-1	.	TGTGCCAGCAGTTCCCCCTTCAGTGGGGCGTTGAGGTTGGTTGAAGCTTTCTTT	CASSSPFSGALRLVEAFF
TRBV18	.	TRBJ2-3	.	TGTGCCAGCTCACCACGGCAGACTAGCACAGATACGCAGTATTTT	CASSPRQTSTDTQYF
TRBV2	.	TRBJ2-5	.	TGTGCCAGCACCGGACAGCTCCAAGAGACCCAGTACTTC	CASTGQLQETQYF
TRBV7-2	TRBD1	TRBJ1-3	once	TGTGCCAGCAGCTCTAACCCTCAGGGGGCTAGCTCTGGAAACACCATATATTTT	CASSSNPQGASSGNTIYF
TRBV6-5	TRBD1	TRBJ1-1	.	TGTGCCAGCAGTTACTCGAGGGGGCGAACTGAAGCTTTCTTT	CASSYSRGRTEAFF
TRBV19	.	TRBJ2-5	.	TGTGCCAGTAGCAATAGCGGAGGAGAGACCCAGTACTTC	CASSNSGGETQYF
TRBV28	.	TRBJ1-6	.	TGTGCCAGCAGTCTCCCCAGTTCACCCCTCCACTTT	CASSLPSSPLHF
TRBV28	.	TRBJ1-3	few	TGTGCCAGCAGTTTACACGGGAGATGGGAAAACACCATATATTTT	CASSLHGRWENTIYF
TRBV7-9	TRBD1	TRBJ1-2	.	TGTGCCAGCAGCTCCCGACAGGGGAGCTTCTATGGCTACACCTTC	CASSSRQGSFYGYTF
TRBV2	.	TRBJ2-7	.	TGTGCCATCGATACGGGGACTGCCCCCTACGAGCAGTACTTC	CAIDTGTAPYEQYF
TRBV5-5	TRBD1	TRBJ1-1	.	TGTGCCAGCAGCCAGGGCAGGGGGAAAGCTTTCTTT	CASSQGRGKAFF
TRBV7-2	.	TRBJ2-1	.	TGTGCCAGCAGCCTCGGGAGCGGCTCCTACAATGAGCAGTTCTTC	CASSLGSGSYNEQFF
TRBV11-1	.	TRBJ2-1	few	TGTGCCAGCAACCACAGGGCCCGGGGGGATGAGCAGTTCTTC	CASNHRARGDEQFF
TRBV7-8	TRBD2	TRBJ2-7	once	TGTGCCAGCAGCTTAGCGCGGGAGAGCTACGAGCAGTACTTC	CASSLARESYEQYF
TRBV15	.	TRBJ2-7	.	TGTGCCACCAGCAGCCAACAGGGTCCCGTAGGCGAGCAGTACTTC	CATSSQQGPVGEQYF
TRBV30	TRBD2	TRBJ2-7	.	TGTGCCTGGAGTGTAAGAAGCCCTAGCGGGAAGTACGAGCAGTACTTC	CAWSVRSPSGKYEQYF
TRBV9	TRBD2	TRBJ2-4	few	TGTGCCAGCAGCGTAGCCGGGGGGGCCAAAAACATTCAGTACTTC	CASSVAGGAKNIQYF
TRBV5-1	TRBD1	TRBJ2-1	few	TGCGCCAGCAGCGCGGGGACAGGACCCTACAATGAGCAGTTCTTC	CASSAGTGPYNEQFF
TRBV5-1	TRBD1	TRBJ2-7	.	TGTGCCAGCAGCTTGGCCGGACAGGGGGCTCAGCAGTACTTC	CASSLAGQGAQQYF
TRBV18	TRBD1	TRBJ2-2	.	TGTGCCAGCTCACCACTAGTTCAAGGGGGCGCGAACACCGGGGAGCTGTTTTTT	CASSPLVQGGANTGELFF
TRBV19	.	TRBJ2-1	.	TGTGCCAGTAGTAACTCGGGACTCAACTACAATGAGCAGTTCTTC	CASSNSGLNYNEQFF
TRBV11-3	TRBD2	TRBJ2-7	once	TGTGCCAGCAGCTTAGCTAGCGGGTCCCCTTACGAGCAGTACTTC	CASSLASGSPYEQYF
TRBV28	.	TRBJ1-2	.	TGTGCCAGCAGCACCTGGGGGGGCGTTGGCTACACCTTC	CASSTWGGVGYTF
TRBV2	.	TRBJ1-4	.	TGTGCCAGCAGTGAACAGGGACTAGCAACTAATGAAAAACTGTTTTTT	CASSEQGLATNEKLFF
TRBV19	.	TRBJ1-3	.	TGTGCCAGTAAACGGGAAAGTTCCGGTTCCGGAAACACCATATATTTT	CASKRESSGSGNTIYF
TRBV7-2	.	TRBJ1-5	.	TGTGCCAGCAGCCAAGACCCGGGGAGCCAGCCCCAGCATTTT	CASSQDPGSQPQHF
TRBV19	.	TRBJ2-3	few	TGTGCCAGTAGTATAGGAGGAGTTAGCACAGATACGCAGTATTTT	CASSIGGVSTDTQYF
TRBV7-7	TRBD1	TRBJ1-5	.	TGTGCCAGCAGCTTCAGCGCGTGGACAGGGAGGGACCATCAGCCCCAGCATTTT	CASSFSAWTGRDHQPQHF
TRBV7-3	TRBD1	TRBJ2-5	.	TGTGCCAGCAGCCAGGGGAGCAGGGGGCTCGGAGAGACCCAGTACTTC	CASSQGSRGLGETQYF
TRBV15	TRBD2	TRBJ2-7	.	TGTGCCACCCAGCGGGACTCCTACGAGCAGTACTTC	CATQRDSYEQYF
TRBV5-1	.	TRBJ2-7	.	TGCGCCAGCAGCTCGACCGGGACACATACCGAGCAGTACTTC	CASSSTGTHTEQYF
TRBV27	TRBD2	TRBJ2-7	once	TGTGCCAGCAGTTCGGGGGGAATAAGCTACGAGCAGTACTTC	CASSSGGISYEQYF
TRBV7-8	TRBD2	TRBJ2-3	.	TGTGCCAGCAGCGTAGTAGCGGGAGACACTGCAGATACGCAGTATTTT	CASSVVAGDTADTQYF
TRBV20-1	.	TRBJ1-1	.	TGCAGTCTTCAGAGGAGTCCTGAAGCTTTCTTT	CSLQRSPEAFF
TRBV7-7	TRBD2	TRBJ2-1	few	TGTGCCAGCAGCTTAGCCACCGGGAGCGGGAGTCGGAGTGTCGAGCAGTTCTTC	CASSLATGSGSRSVEQFF
TRBV5-4	TRBD2	TRBJ2-1	.	TGTGCCAGCAGCTGGGGACTAGCGGGAGTGGGGTCCTACAATGAGCAGTTCTTC	CASSWGLAGVGSYNEQFF
TRBV4-1	TRBD2	TRBJ2-7	.	TGCGCCAGCAGCCTCGACAGAACTCTAGCGGGAGGCCCCGAGCAGTACTTC	CASSLDRTLAGGPEQYF
TRBV7-3	.	TRBJ1-2	.	TGTGCCAGCAGCCCAGGGGACGGGCTATCGGATGGCTACACCTTC	CASSPGDGLSDGYTF
TRBV21-1	.	TRBJ1-2	.	TGTGCCAGCAGCAAGGACAGTGATATCTATGGCTACACCTTC	CASSKDSDIYGYTF
TRBV7-3	.	TRBJ2-7	once	TGTGCCAGCAGCTTTTTGCCAGGGAACTACGAGCAGTACTTC	CASSFLPGNYEQYF